This T cell receptor beta chain came from a study of T cells in Graves' hyperthyroidism and ophthalmopathy. RNA transcripts gave rise to amplified TCR beta CDR3 regions. The TCR CDR3 was amplified in a first-round RT-PCR using the HTBI primer set. TCRdb re-analysed the multiplex PCR reads in MiXCR, keeping a single row per CDR3 protein. The top ten clones hold roughly 15% of a sample with 250,000 or so distinct CDR3 sequences, just over 14% of them seen once. Blood was obtained at the first hyperthyroidism diagnosis, which preceded any ophthalmopathy symptoms. CDR3 length: 16 residues. V shed 1 base, J shed 4 bases, and the junction held 9 bases outside the gene matches. Germline loops: CDR1 MGHDK, CDR2 SYGVNS. This clonotype was recorded many times.

The sample taken for sequencing was blood. This receptor was obtained from a woman in her 40s with Graves' hyperthyroidism that later progressed to Graves' ophthalmopathy. V gene TRBV25-1 combines with J gene TRBJ2-5; 7 bases align to TRBD1. CDR3 coding DNA: TGTGCCAGCAGTGAATTTAGACTTCGGACAGGAGAGACCCAGTACTTC. Amino acid sequence: CASSEFRLRTGETQYF.